This passage covers 24 T cell receptor beta chains from one sample sequenced in a study of tumor-infiltrating lymphocytes in primary liver carcinoma. Germline DNA was also extracted, and blood RNA derived from unsorted whole blood. A primer in the constant region served to generate TCR beta cDNA from 500 ng of total RNA. What produced the TCR beta libraries was three nested multiplex PCR rounds using slightly modified ARM-PCR. A C-beta reverse primer and TRBV1-TRBV30 forward primers served in each of the first two PCR rounds, at roughly 10 cycles apiece. TCRdb used MiXCR to reprocess the multiplex PCR reads, holding one entry per CDR3 protein. The sample has about 200,000 distinct CDR3 sequences, 65% seen once; the top ten hold roughly 6.4%. Specimen: peripheral blood. Every receptor here comes from a woman aged 60 to 75 with primary liver carcinoma and hepatitis B virus infection.

In regard to this clonotype: This may arise from a read error, as a much more abundant clone is one base away. This rearrangement joins TRBV5-1 to TRBJ2-3, with D uncertain. This CDR3 contains 13 residues. Germline V CDR1 and CDR2: SGHRS, YFSETQ. The CDR3 loop is CASNLVQTDTQYF. DNA of the CDR3: TGCGCCAGCAACTTGGTCCAGACAGATACGCAGTATTTT.

To note about this clonotype: A much larger clone differs by one base, so this may be a read error. The chain uses TRBV10-3 and TRBJ1-1, with D perhaps matching TRBD1 (6 bases). Germline V gives CDR1 ENHRY, CDR2 SYGVKD. The CDR3 has 14 residues. This CDR3 is CAISEGGTNIEAFF. CDR3 in DNA: TGTGCCATCAGTGAAGGGGGGACGAACATTGAAGCTTTCTTT.

This clonotype occurred once. Here the CDR3 omits its conserved ending phenylalanine or tryptophan, so a read error is the likely source. The V gene is TRBV12-3 or TRBV12-4, the J gene TRBJ1-1; D is unclear. The V end was cut by 6 bases, the J end by 1 base, with 12 bases between. This CDR3 is 14 amino acids long. The CDR3 loop is CASSSSDANTEAFS. The CDR3 DNA sequence: TGTGCCAGCAGCTCTTCCGATGCGAACACTGAAGCTTTCTCT.

This clonotype was picked up one time. A single base separates this from a much larger clone, so it may be a read error. The V call is TRBV12-3 or TRBV12-4, the J call TRBJ2-7; maybe TRBD2 (6 bases). The CDR3 covers 13 residues. Deletions cut 1 base from V and 6 bases from J, with 10 bases between. CDR3 sequence reads: CASSLGRDGEQYF. The CDR3 nucleotides read TGTGCCAGCAGTTTAGGGAGGGACGGCGAGCAGTACTTC.

This clonotype appeared a single time. One base away lies a much larger clone, so this may be a sequencing read error. The V gene is TRBV6-1, the J gene TRBJ1-6; no clear D gene. Germline-derived CDR1 and CDR2 are MNHNS and SASEGT. This CDR3 contains 12 residues. The germline V and J ends were trimmed by 4 bases and 7 bases, with 5 bases remaining between them. The CDR3 nucleotides read TGTGCCAGCAGTGTCACGAATTCACCCCTCCACTTT. Amino acids: CASSVTNSPLHF.

This clonotype has ten or more counts. The rearrangement joins TRBV6-1 to TRBJ1-1, with D possibly being TRBD1 (5 bases). Germline V gene data show CDR1 as MNHNS and CDR2 as SASEGT. CDR3 size: 14 residues. Trimming stripped 5 bases from V and 5 bases from J, with 15 bases between. CDR3 sequence reads: CASSKEMEGTEAFF. The CDR3 DNA is TGTGCCAGCAGTAAAGAAATGGAGGGGACTGAAGCTTTCTTT.

Comments on this clonotype: A read error may explain this, as a much larger clone is one base away. The V and J genes are TRBV7-8 and TRBJ2-5, with 8 bases matching TRBD1. Germline assignment: CDR1 SGHVS and CDR2 FQNEAQ. This CDR3 is 16 amino acids long. J lost 7 bases, V lost 1 base, and 11 bases had no gene match. This CDR3 reads CASSLGGGRGPMTQYF. As DNA, the CDR3 is TGTGCCAGCAGCTTAGGAGGGGGCAGGGGGCCTATGACCCAGTACTTC.

This clonotype has a handful of counts. The chain recombines TRBV6-1 with TRBJ2-2; 7 bases map to TRBD1. Germline V lookup: CDR1 MNHNS, CDR2 SASEGT. This CDR3 is built from 19 residues. Trimming at V came to 10 bases and at J to 0 bases, leaving 20 bases not matched to a gene. CDR3 residues: CATPERQGQRKTNTGELFF. CDR3 bases: TGTGCCACCCCGGAAAGACAGGGCCAGCGGAAAACGAACACCGGGGAGCTGTTTTTT.

To note about this clonotype: The junction shows a germline mismatch at one end, possibly a read error. V is TRBV23-1 and J is TRBJ2-7, with TRBD2 identical over 7 bases. TRBV23-1 is known as an ORF, though its function is uncertain. The length of the CDR3 is 16 residues. Written as DNA, the CDR3 is TGCGCCAGCAGACAATCAGGGCAGGGAGGGACCTACGAGCAGTACTTC. Amino acids: CASRQSGQGGTYEQYF.

A remark on this clonotype: A junction boundary mismatches the germline segment, possibly from a read error. The rearrangement uses TRBV29-1 and TRBJ2-1; D might be TRBD2 (5 bases). This CDR3 comprises 15 residues. Germline V lookup: CDR1 SQVTM, CDR2 ANQGSEA. The CDR3 DNA reads as TGTAGCGTTGAAGACGGGATTATCATGGGGAATGAGCAGTTCTTC. This translates into CSVEDGIIMGNEQFF.

The gene calls are TRBV9 and TRBJ1-1; tentative D call: TRBD1 (5 bases). The CDR3 runs 14 residues. V gave up 3 bases and J gave up 1 base, with 10 bases separating them. CDR1 and CDR2 (germline): SGDLS, YYNGEE. The CDR3 nucleotides are TGTGCCAGCAGCGCGGGGGGTAGGAACACTGAAGCTTTCTTT. It specifies CASSAGGRNTEAFF.

The chain combines TRBV7-9 with TRBJ1-2; perhaps TRBD1 as D (6 bases). The V end lost 5 bases, the J end lost 1 base, and 14 bases lay between the germline ends. Germline-derived CDR1 and CDR2 are SEHNR and FQNEAQ (reference sequence). There are 15 residues in the CDR3. The CDR3 here is CASSPRQGINYGYTF. CDR3 DNA: TGTGCCAGCAGCCCCCGGCAGGGGATTAACTATGGCTACACCTTC.

The CDR3 coding sequence is TGTGCTAGTGGTACCTCGGACAGTCTAGGGGAGACCCAGTACTTC. Translating gives CASGTSDSLGETQYF. The chain combines TRBV12-5 with TRBJ2-5, with a weak D call TRBD1 (6 bases). Trimming removed 5 bases from V and 5 bases from J, with 18 bases in between. CDR1 and CDR2 from the germline V gene are LGHNT and FRNRAP. This CDR3 is 15 amino acids long.

Details on this clonotype: An end of the junction does not agree with germline; a read error may underlie this. The CDR3 bases are TGTGCCGGCAGCTTAGGAGCGGGAGGCAACAATGAGCAGTTCTTC. Its translation is CAGSLGAGGNNEQFF. The V call is TRBV7-8, the J call TRBJ2-1, with 9 bases that match TRBD2. The CDR3 contains 15 residues. CDR1 SGHVS and CDR2 FQNEAQ come from the germline V gene.

In this sample, this clonotype turned up a few times. This sequence joins TRBV28 and TRBJ2-5, with 7 bases identical to TRBD1. Germline CDR1 and CDR2: MDHEN and SYDVKM. Losses at the gene ends were 2 bases for V and 1 base for J; bases not matched to a gene: 1. CDR3 length equals 14 residues. The CDR3 loop is CASSLRTGQETQYF. The CDR3 DNA reads as TGTGCCAGCAGTTTACGGACAGGCCAAGAGACCCAGTACTTC.

With respect to this clonotype: Compared with germline, one end of the junction differs, possibly owing to a read error. The chain carries TRBV7-8 and TRBJ2-3; D is unresolved. The CDR3 is 19 residues long. Germline CDR1 reads SGHVS; CDR2 reads FQNEAQ. CDR3 sequence (DNA): TGTGCCAGCAGCTCCCCTTTCCCCGACGAAATCCTGGGCACAGATACGCTGTATTTT. It yields the protein CASSSPFPDEILGTDTLYF.

For this clonotype: Relative to the germline gene, one junction end is altered; a read error may explain this. V gene TRBV6-6 combines with J gene TRBJ2-7, with D perhaps matching TRBD1 (6 bases). CDR3 size: 19 residues. CDR1 is MNHNY, CDR2 SVGAGI, per germline (reference sequence). CDR3 amino acids: CATSCYGTSTGSRSYEQYF. In nucleotides, the CDR3 is TGTGCCACCAGTTGCTATGGGACATCTACAGGGAGTAGGTCCTACGAGCAGTACTTC.

This clonotype came up a few times. The rearrangement joins TRBV11-2 to TRBJ2-1; no reliable D call. Per germline, CDR1 SGHAT and CDR2 FQNNGV. Trimming cost V 3 bases and J 9 bases, with 12 bases left between them. The CDR3 contains 13 residues. The CDR3 DNA reads as TGTGCCAGCAGCTTCGCGCCTTCGCTTGAGCAGTTCTTC. It codes for CASSFAPSLEQFF.

This clonotype has just a few counts. The genes are TRBV6-5 and TRBJ1-1; D is ambiguous. Per germline, CDR1 MNHEY and CDR2 SVGAGI. This CDR3 comprises 13 residues. Trimming shortened V by 2 bases and J by 1 base, and 5 bases separated the two germline ends. The CDR3 sequence: CASSYEPNTEAFF. CDR3 nucleotides: TGTGCCAGCAGTTACGAACCGAACACTGAAGCTTTCTTT.

This clonotype came up many times. This chain connects TRBV29-1 to TRBJ2-3; D might be TRBD1 or TRBD2, each matching 6 bases. Germline values: CDR1 SQVTM, CDR2 ANQGSEA. The CDR3 length is 14 residues. CDR3 residues: CGLGVGGSTDTQYF. CDR3 DNA sequence: TGCGGCCTTGGCGTAGGGGGGAGCACAGATACGCAGTATTTT.

This clonotype was counted only a few times. V and J are TRBV5-1 and TRBJ2-1; D possibly uses TRBD1 or TRBD2 (5 bases each). Trimming shortened V by 1 base and J by 6 bases, and 11 bases separated the two germline ends. Looked up from germline, CDR1 is SGHRS and CDR2 is YFSETQ. The CDR3 has 14 amino acids. The chain's CDR3 is CASSLIGGSNEQFF. The CDR3 DNA sequence: TGCGCCAGCAGCTTGATTGGGGGAAGCAATGAGCAGTTCTTC.

This clonotype was seen many times. The chain links TRBV29-1 to TRBJ1-3, with D perhaps TRBD1 (5 bases). The germline V and J ends were trimmed by 4 bases and 4 bases, with 14 bases remaining between them. The V gene's germline CDR1 is SQVTM and CDR2 ANQGSEA. The CDR3 has 14 residues. The CDR3 region is CSVADTLLGNTIYF. CDR3 DNA: TGCAGCGTTGCGGACACCCTCCTGGGAAACACCATATATTTT.

The chain carries TRBV2 and TRBJ1-3; 7 nucleotides line up with TRBD1. Per germline, CDR1 SNHLY and CDR2 FYNNEI. The trim removed 4 bases at V and 3 bases at J, leaving 6 bases unmatched. CDR3 size: 15 residues. CDR3 loop: CASSADRDNGNTIYF. The CDR3, as DNA: TGTGCCAGCAGTGCAGACAGGGACAATGGAAACACCATATATTTT.

Remarks on this clonotype: Because the CDR3 is missing its conserved closing phenylalanine or tryptophan, this is likely a read error. This chain links TRBV11-3 with TRBJ2-2, with D hard to call. CDR1 is SGHNT, CDR2 YENEEA, per germline. This CDR3 has 12 amino acids. CDR3 DNA: TGTGCCAGCAGCAAATTCACCGGTGAGCTGTTTTAT. Encoded protein: CASSKFTGELFY.